What follows are 18 T cell receptor beta chains derived from one specimen sequenced in a study of cytomegalovirus exposure and HLA in healthy donors (dated by TCRdb to the late 2010s). Library generation was performed with the immunoSEQ multiplex PCR assay. What TCRdb holds here is the immuneACCESS table cut down to in-frame rearrangements. Part of the clones is not present; checked against another copy, under half of the missing clones reflect an unresolved V gene, and the others are unexplained. Recorded for this sample are over 200,000 clones; 80% to 90% of them occurred a single time. Roughly 3% of the sample is taken by the ten largest. Sequenced material: PBMCs. The receptors shown here come from a woman in her late teens or twenties in good health and CMV-seronegative.

The chain links TRBV27 to TRBJ2-1; D is possibly TRBD1 (5 bases). Trimming removed 5 bases at V and 6 bases at J, with 11 bases between. The germline V gene has CDR1 MNHEY and CDR2 SMNVEV (reference sequence). The CDR3 contains 13 residues. CDR3: CASSPARGNEQFF. The DNA for the CDR3 is TGTGCCAGCAGTCCAGCTAGGGGCAATGAGCAGTTCTTC.

The chain links TRBV4-2 to TRBJ2-1; 9 bases map to TRBD2. V trimming: 0 bases; J trimming: 3 bases; junction bases outside the gene matches: 6. CDR3 size: 17 residues. Germline V CDR1 and CDR2: LGHNA, YNFKEQ. DNA of the CDR3: TGTGCCAGCAGCCAAGATGGGGCACTAGCGGGCTACAATGAGCAGTTCTTC. Its protein is CASSQDGALAGYNEQFF.

This chain uses TRBV5-1 with TRBJ1-1; the D gene is possibly TRBD1 (6 bases). The CDR3 loop spans 15 amino acids. The germline V gene has CDR1 SGHRS and CDR2 YFSETQ. V dropped 2 bases and J dropped 6 bases, with 17 bases sitting between them. In DNA, the CDR3 is TGCGCCAGCAGCTTCCTCGAGGGGGGAGGGGCTGAAGCTTTCTTT. Translation gives CASSFLEGGGAEAFF.

The V and J genes are TRBV30 and TRBJ2-7, with TRBD2 as a possible D gene (7 bases). The length of the CDR3 is 15 residues. Per germline, CDR1 GTSNPN and CDR2 SVGIG (reference sequence). V was cut by 8 bases and J by 2 bases, with 22 bases left in between. The CDR3: CAHGGLGRNPYEQYF. The CDR3 DNA is TGTGCCCACGGGGGGCTGGGGCGGAATCCCTACGAGCAGTACTTC. The full variable domain, completed using reference TRBV30 and TRBJ2-7, is SQTIHQWPATLVQPVGSPLSLECTVEGTSNPNLYWYRQAAGRGLQLLFYSVGIGQISSEVPQNLSASRPQDRQFILSSKKLLLSDSGFYLCAHGGLGRNPYEQYFGPGTRLTVT.

The chain employs TRBV7-2 and TRBJ1-2; D might be TRBD1 (5 bases). The ends were cut back, 5 bases at V and 8 bases at J, with 9 bases in the middle. This CDR3 has 11 amino acids. CDR1 is SGHTA and CDR2 is FQGNSA in the germline V gene. The CDR3 DNA sequence: TGTGCCAGCAGCGCAGGGAACGGCTACACCTTC. Protein sequence: CASSAGNGYTF.

The V call is TRBV4-1, the J call TRBJ1-1; weak D call: TRBD1 (6 bases). The germline V gene encodes CDR1 MGHRA and CDR2 YSYEKL. CDR3 length: 16 residues. Between the trimmed V and J ends, which lost 2 bases and 0 bases, there was a span of 13 bases. CDR3 sequence (DNA): TGCGCCAGCAGCCAACCATTCAGGGGTTTGAACACTGAAGCTTTCTTT. As protein: CASSQPFRGLNTEAFF.

The chain couples TRBV7-9 to TRBJ2-3; 7 nucleotides align to TRBD1. The CDR3 totals 14 residues. Germline loops: CDR1 SEHNR, CDR2 FQNEAQ (reference sequence). Trimming removed 3 bases from V and 3 bases from J; junction bases left unmatched: 3. In DNA, the CDR3 is TGTGCCAGCAGCTTGGGCAGGGGGACAGATACGCAGTATTTT. It yields the protein CASSLGRGTDTQYF.

This chain uses TRBV19 with TRBJ1-5; no clear D gene. The V gene's germline CDR1 is LNHDA and CDR2 SQIVND (reference sequence). There are 16 residues in the CDR3. V shed 7 bases and J shed 0 bases, with 16 bases lying between them. This CDR3 reads CASTPREPNSNQPQHF. For the CDR3, the DNA is TGTGCCAGTACCCCACGGGAGCCAAATAGCAATCAGCCCCAGCATTTT.

CDR3 region: CASSLVSVLTEAFF. The CDR3 nucleotides read TGTGCCAGCAGCTTAGTTTCCGTTTTAACTGAAGCTTTCTTT. The rearrangement links TRBV7-2 to TRBJ1-1; D gene ambiguous. CDR1 is SGHTA, CDR2 FQGNSA, per germline. The CDR3 is made up of 14 amino acids. V lost 1 base and J lost 5, with 11 bases in between.

The chain recombines TRBV5-1 with TRBJ1-2; D gene unclear. V lost 0 bases, J lost 4 bases, and 7 bases lay in between. The germline V gene has CDR1 SGHRS and CDR2 YFSETQ. CDR3 length equals 13 residues. The CDR3 spells CASSLASLYGYTF. CDR3 nucleotides: TGCGCCAGCAGCTTGGCAAGCCTCTATGGCTACACCTTC. The full variable domain, in which reference TRBV5-1 and TRBJ1-2 provide the parts outside the CDR3, is KAGVTQTPRYLIKTRGQQVTLSCSPISGHRSVSWYQQTPGQGLQFLFEYFSETQRNKGNFPGRFSGRQFSNSRSEMNVSTLELGDSALYLCASSLASLYGYTFGSGTRLTVV.

The J gene is TRBJ1-2, the V gene TRBV10-3; 9 bases line up with TRBD1. The CDR3 extends over 15 amino acids. The germline CDR1 and CDR2 sequences are ENHRY and SYGVKD. V lost 0 bases to trimming and J lost 5 bases; unmatched junction nucleotides: 4. The CDR3: CAISESQGARYGYTF. The CDR3 nucleotides read TGTGCCATCAGTGAGTCACAGGGGGCGCGTTATGGCTACACCTTC.

The chain carries TRBV9 and TRBJ2-7; D possibly corresponds to TRBD2 (5 bases). The CDR3 is 14 amino acids. Per germline, CDR1 SGDLS and CDR2 YYNGEE. V lost 4 bases and J 6 bases, leaving 17 bases between the germline ends. This CDR3 is CASSPVRGSSEQYF. DNA for the CDR3: TGTGCCAGCAGCCCCGTTCGTGGGAGCAGCGAGCAGTACTTC.

The chain carries TRBV4-1 and TRBJ2-2, with 7 bases that match TRBD2. The ends lost 4 bases at V and 7 bases at J; junction bases unmatched: 3. The CDR3 has 13 amino acids. The germline gives CDR1 MGHRA, CDR2 YSYEKL. CDR3 amino acids: CASSRWTSGELFF. CDR3 nucleotides: TGCGCCAGCAGCCGATGGACTAGCGGGGAGCTGTTTTTT.

This clone occurred once. The rearrangement links TRBV6-6 to TRBJ1-5, with unresolved D. The length of the CDR3 is 14 residues. Per the germline V gene, CDR1 is MNHNY and CDR2 is SVGAGI (reference sequence). V lost 8 bases to trimming and J lost 6 bases, with 17 bases between them. The CDR3 DNA reads as TGTGCCAGCGAAAGATTAGCGGCGGGTCAGCCCCAGCATTTT. Its translation is CASERLAAGQPQHF.

The rearrangement links TRBV5-1 to TRBJ2-2, with D perhaps TRBD2 (6 bases). Trimming stripped 0 bases from V and 4 bases from J, with 13 bases between. The CDR3 is 16 amino acids. From germline, CDR1 is SGHRS and CDR2 YFSETQ. In nucleotides, the CDR3 is TGCGCCAGCAGCTTGGGGGCGGACGGGGGCACCGGGGAGCTGTTTTTT. It yields the protein CASSLGADGGTGELFF.

This sequence joins TRBV5-4 and TRBJ2-3; 10 bases agree with TRBD2. The germline V gene has CDR1 SGHNT and CDR2 YYREEE (reference sequence). V lost 6 bases and J lost 3; bases outside the gene matches: 13. There are 17 residues in the CDR3. The CDR3 region has the DNA TGTGCCAGCAACTCCAACCGAGGGACTAGCGCTACAGATACGCAGTATTTT. Amino acids: CASNSNRGTSATDTQYF.

CDR3 nucleotide sequence: TGTGCCAGCAGCTCCTCGGGCGGGACAGGGGCCTACGAGCAGTACTTC. This codes for CASSSSGGTGAYEQYF. The gene calls are TRBV27 and TRBJ2-7; 10 nucleotides align to TRBD1. The CDR3 has 16 amino acids. Germline CDR1 and CDR2: MNHEY and SMNVEV (reference sequence). Germline trimming cut 6 bases from V and 2 bases from J; bases unmatched to any gene: 10.

The CDR3 spells CASSYVGGDTGELFF. CDR3 DNA: TGTGCCAGCAGTTACGTCGGAGGCGATACCGGGGAGCTGTTTTTT. The rearrangement links TRBV6-5 to TRBJ2-2; D is possibly TRBD2 (5 bases). This CDR3 is 15 amino acids long. The germline CDR1 and CDR2 sequences are MNHEY and SVGAGI. Trimming shortened V by 2 bases and J by 5 bases, and 12 bases separated the two germline ends.